Below, one T cell receptor (beta chain) is given with its context. This CDR3 is built from 16 residues. V lost 0 bases and J lost 4; bases outside the gene matches: 3. The germline CDR1 and CDR2 sequences are ENHRY and SYGVKD. Sequenced by immunoSEQ multiplex PCR; TCRdb stores in-frame clones only, minus some. The sample includes around 68,000 clones, under 85% of them seen just once. This entry belongs to a study of blood T cell repertoires in COVID-19. Study summary: Sites across the United States, Italy and Spain contributed samples from acute and convalescent COVID-19. T cells, B-cell-depleted T cells, or PBMCs supplied cDNA or gDNA.

The gene calls are TRBV10-3 and TRBJ2-1; 10 nucleotides match TRBD2. Material for sequencing was peripheral blood. This clonotype was obtained from a woman between 50 and 59 years old with acute or convalescent COVID-19. For the CDR3, the DNA is TGTGCCATCAGTGAGTCGATTAGCGGGGGGTACAATGAGCAGTTCTTC. It specifies CAISESISGGYNEQFF.